Below are 31 T cell receptor beta chains sequenced from a single sample in a study of Graves' ophthalmopathy and Graves' hyperthyroidism. Scientists amplified the TCR beta CDR3 regions from RNA transcripts. First-round RT-PCR relied on HTBI primers, and a second-round multiplex PCR came next. One entry per CDR3 protein, called by TCRdb with MiXCR from the multiplex PCR reads. The sample has approximately 540,000 distinct CDR3 sequences; 35% to 40% are singletons. Sequenced input: peripheral blood or thyroid tissue (not recorded which). The receptors were sampled from an adult man with Graves' hyperthyroidism.

In this sample, this clonotype turned up many times. The rearrangement links TRBV20-1 to TRBJ2-2; D is perhaps TRBD2 (6 bases). This CDR3 contains 14 residues. Germline assignment: CDR1 DFQATT and CDR2 SNEGSKA (reference sequence). V lost 2 bases and J lost 2, with 9 bases in between. The CDR3, as DNA: TGCAGTGCTAGATCGCGGGGTAACACCGGGGAGCTGTTTTTT. It codes for CSARSRGNTGELFF.

In regard to this clonotype: One base away lies a much larger clone, so this may be a sequencing read error. This chain connects TRBV12-5 to TRBJ1-1; 7 bases map to TRBD1. This CDR3 spans 16 amino acids. The germline CDR1 and CDR2 sequences are LGHNT and FRNRAP. This CDR3 reads CASGLVLAGTVGEASF. For the CDR3, the DNA is TGTGCTAGTGGTTTGGTACTCGCAGGGACAGTCGGTGAAGCTTCCTTT.

This clonotype came up a few times. The rearrangement uses TRBV29-1 and TRBJ2-3, with no clear D. The V end lost 2 bases, the J end lost 4 bases, and 7 bases lay between the germline ends. Germline CDR1 SQVTM, CDR2 ANQGSEA. The CDR3 sequence is 12 residues long. The CDR3 is CSVEKGPDTQYF. The CDR3, as DNA: TGCAGCGTTGAAAAGGGCCCAGATACGCAGTATTTT.

The sample holds many counts of this clonotype. The V call is TRBV10-1, the J call TRBJ2-5, with 8 positions matching TRBD1. With V trimmed by 4 bases and J by 5 bases, 6 bases remained unmatched. Per germline, CDR1 WNHNN and CDR2 SYGVQD (reference sequence). This CDR3 comprises 14 residues. The CDR3 region is CASSAQGADETQYF. In DNA form, the CDR3 reads TGCGCCAGCAGTGCGCAGGGGGCCGATGAGACCCAGTACTTC.

This rearrangement joins TRBV12-3 or TRBV12-4 to TRBJ1-2, with 10 bases matching TRBD1. This CDR3 is built from 13 residues. V lost 3 bases, J lost 12 bases, and 7 bases stayed unmatched. The CDR3 nucleotides are TGTGCCAGCAGTTTGGACAGGGGGGTTGGAAACACCTTC. Encoded protein: CASSLDRGVGNTF.

This clonotype was seen more than once but under ten times. The V and J genes are TRBV20-1 and TRBJ1-2; D remains ambiguous. Germline CDR1 is DFQATT and CDR2 is SNEGSKA (reference sequence). The CDR3 loop spans 11 amino acids. The ends were cut back, 2 bases at V and 6 bases at J, with 7 bases in the middle. The CDR3 reads CSARPEDGYTF. DNA of the CDR3: TGCAGTGCTAGACCTGAAGATGGCTACACCTTC.

Many counts were recorded for this clonotype. The V gene is TRBV6-5, the J gene TRBJ1-6; a weak D match, TRBD1 (5 bases). The CDR3 consists of 15 residues. Trimming took 1 base from V and 7 from J, leaving 11 bases between them. Looked up from germline, CDR1 is MNHEY and CDR2 is SVGAGI. The CDR3 here is CASSYLARANSPLHF. The CDR3 DNA sequence: TGTGCCAGCAGTTACTTGGCCAGGGCGAATTCACCCCTCCACTTT.

The rearrangement uses TRBV6-5 and TRBJ2-6; 7 bases fit TRBD1. Germline assignment: CDR1 MNHEY and CDR2 SVGAGI. With V trimmed by 5 bases and J by 0 bases, 16 bases remained unmatched. This CDR3 has 20 residues. DNA of the CDR3: TGTGCCAGCAGTAGTCGGTTAGGTGGGGCAGGGGGCTCTGGGGCCAACGTCCTGACTTTC. Translated, it gives CASSSRLGGAGGSGANVLTF.

This clonotype was found many times. This chain connects TRBV7-9 to TRBJ2-5; TRBD2 matches 12 bases. This CDR3 has 16 residues. Trimming at V came to 5 bases and at J to 7 bases, leaving 11 bases not matched to a gene. Per germline, CDR1 SEHNR and CDR2 FQNEAQ (reference sequence). CDR3 sequence: CASSPGLAGRPGTQYF. CDR3 in DNA: TGTGCCAGCAGCCCGGGACTAGCGGGCCGTCCGGGGACCCAGTACTTC.

This clonotype was picked up many times. The chain recombines TRBV4-1 with TRBJ1-2; 7 nucleotides align to TRBD1. The CDR3 length is 15 residues. Looked up from germline, CDR1 is MGHRA and CDR2 is YSYEKL. The J segment lost 8 bases and the V segment lost 0 bases, leaving 9 bases of the junction unmatched. The CDR3, as DNA: TGCGCCAGCAGCCAAGAGGCGGAGGGGGCAAGGGGCTACACCTTC. Translation gives CASSQEAEGARGYTF.

As regards this clonotype: At one end the junction does not follow the germline gene, possibly because of a read error. The chain carries TRBV29-1 and TRBJ2-5; either TRBD1 or TRBD2 may fit D (6 bases each). Germline V gene data show CDR1 as SQVTM and CDR2 as ANQGSEA. This CDR3 region has 12 residues. The CDR3 DNA is TGCAGCCTTGAGGGGGGTGGGGAGACCCAGTACTTC. Translated, it gives CSLEGGGETQYF.

The V and J genes are TRBV7-3 and TRBJ2-7, with 10 bases that match TRBD2. The DNA matches TRBJ2-1 better at its end, which makes the J call doubtful. The germline V gene has CDR1 SGHTA and CDR2 FQGTGA. There are 15 residues in the CDR3. CDR3 in amino acids: CASSPGLAVSFHQFF. In nucleotides, the CDR3 is TGTGCCAGCAGCCCCGGACTAGCGGTGTCCTTTCACCAGTTCTTC.

This clonotype came up many times. The DNA of the CDR3 is TGTGCCAGCAGCCGAGACAGCGACGATCAGCCCCAGCATTTT. It is translated as CASSRDSDDQPQHF. The rearrangement links TRBV7-9 to TRBJ1-5, with TRBD1 as a possible D gene (5 bases). The germline gives CDR1 SEHNR, CDR2 FQNEAQ (reference sequence). The V gene lost 5 bases and the J gene lost 5 bases, with 13 bases spanning the gap. The CDR3 length is 14 residues.

The chain combines TRBV12-3 or TRBV12-4 with TRBJ1-2, with D maybe TRBD1 (6 bases). The CDR3 has 15 residues. The V end was cut by 5 bases, the J end by 7 bases, with 20 bases between. Here the CDR3 reads CASSASIRGESGYTF. DNA for the CDR3: TGTGCCAGCAGTGCCTCGATAAGGGGGGAGAGTGGCTACACCTTC.

This clonotype showed up many times. The CDR3 sequence: CASSLAGTTEETQYF. Here the CDR3 DNA reads TGTGCCAGCAGCTTGGCCGGGACTACCGAAGAGACCCAGTACTTC. The V and J genes are TRBV5-4 and TRBJ2-5; 7 bases match TRBD2. CDR3 length equals 15 residues. The germline V gene encodes CDR1 SGHNT and CDR2 YYREEE (reference sequence). V gave up 0 bases and J gave up 3 bases; unmatched junction bases: 5.

The chain is built from TRBV5-1 and TRBJ1-3; maybe TRBD1 (6 bases). Germline lookup yields CDR1 SGHRS and CDR2 YFSETQ. The CDR3 consists of 16 residues. Trimming left V 0 bases short and J 0 bases short, with 10 bases between. CDR3 sequence reads: CASSLEPQGSGNTIYF. In DNA form, the CDR3 reads TGCGCCAGCAGCTTGGAACCACAGGGCTCTGGAAACACCATATATTTT.

The chain employs TRBV5-6 and TRBJ1-5, with D possibly TRBD1 on 6 matching bases. The germline V gene has CDR1 SGHDT and CDR2 YYEEEE. This CDR3 spans 17 amino acids. Trimming shortened V by 3 bases and J by 0 bases, and 16 bases separated the two germline ends. This CDR3 reads CASSSQEGGYSNQPQHF. DNA for the CDR3: TGTGCCAGCAGCTCGCAAGAAGGGGGTTATAGCAATCAGCCCCAGCATTTT. The full variable domain, rest sourced from reference TRBV5-6 and TRBJ1-5, is DAGVTQSPTHLIKTRGQQVTLRCSPKSGHDTVSWYQQALGQGPQFIFQYYEEEERQRGNFPDRFSGHQFPNYSSELNVNALLLGDSALYLCASSSQEGGYSNQPQHFGDGTRLSIL.

As concerns this clonotype: A much larger clone lies one base from this, so it may be a read error. The gene calls are TRBV6-9 and TRBJ1-5; possible D gene TRBD1, 5 bases. The germline gives CDR1 MNHGY, CDR2 SVAAGI. The length of the CDR3 is 15 residues. The CDR3 loop reads CAGRSRQSWNQPQHF. CDR3 in DNA: TGTGCCGGCAGGTCCCGACAGTCCTGGAATCAGCCCCAGCATTTT.

This clonotype was seen many times. The chain recombines TRBV6-6 with TRBJ1-5; D is undetermined. V gave up 6 bases and J gave up 0 bases, with 6 bases separating them. Germline CDR1 reads MNHNY; CDR2 reads SVGAGI (reference sequence). This CDR3 spans 13 amino acids. The CDR3, as DNA: TGTGCCAGCAGAGTCGTTAGCAATCAGCCCCAGCATTTT. Its protein product is CASRVVSNQPQHF.

This clonotype was seen at least ten times. The chain has TRBV5-1 and TRBJ2-5; 8 bases agree with TRBD2. The germline V gene encodes CDR1 SGHRS and CDR2 YFSETQ. There are 16 residues in the CDR3. Trimming cost V 4 bases and J 2 bases; bases outside gene matches: 10. This CDR3 reads CASSPGVAGWQETQYF. CDR3 nucleotide sequence: TGCGCCAGCAGCCCCGGGGTAGCGGGATGGCAAGAGACCCAGTACTTC.

This sequence joins TRBV2 and TRBJ1-2; 9 positions agree with TRBD1. Trimming took 1 base from V and 4 from J; bases not matched to a gene: 13. Germline assignment: CDR1 SNHLY and CDR2 FYNNEI. The CDR3 runs to 18 residues. CDR3 amino acids: CASSEEGRTGASSYGYTF. The CDR3, as DNA: TGTGCCAGCAGTGAAGAAGGTCGGACAGGGGCGAGCAGCTATGGCTACACCTTC.

The rearrangement links TRBV9 to TRBJ1-1; maybe TRBD1 (5 bases). V lost 4 bases and J 0 bases, leaving 16 bases between the germline ends. Germline V gene data show CDR1 as SGDLS and CDR2 as YYNGEE. CDR3 length equals 16 residues. In DNA form, the CDR3 reads TGTGCCAGCAGCCGTCTGCCGGGACTGATGAACACTGAAGCTTTCTTT. Its translation is CASSRLPGLMNTEAFF.

The V and J genes are TRBV10-3 and TRBJ1-2; the match to TRBD1 covers 12 bases. Trimming at V came to 10 bases and at J to 8 bases, leaving 8 bases not matched to a gene. The CDR3 sequence is 13 residues long. Germline V gene lookup returns CDR1 ENHRY and CDR2 SYGVKD. This chain's CDR3 is CATGQGATEGYTF. The CDR3, as DNA: TGTGCCACGGGACAGGGGGCGACCGAGGGCTACACCTTC.

Points on this clonotype: Being one base from a much bigger clone, this may be a read error. This sequence joins TRBV6-1 and TRBJ2-5; D might be TRBD2 (5 bases). The CDR3 sequence is 16 residues long. Germline values: CDR1 MNHNS, CDR2 SASEGT. CDR3 residues: CASRPSWRAGQGTQYF. CDR3 bases: TGTGCCAGCAGACCGTCCTGGCGTGCGGGCCAAGGGACCCAGTACTTC.

This rearrangement joins TRBV12-3 or TRBV12-4 to TRBJ1-1; TRBD1 might be the D (6 bases). This CDR3 contains 15 residues. The V end was cut by 8 bases, the J end by 5 bases, with 21 bases between. The DNA for the CDR3 is TGTGCCAGCCTGAGGGGGGGTGCCATGATAACTGAAGCTTTCTTT. It translates to CASLRGGAMITEAFF.

The V gene is TRBV7-2, the J gene TRBJ2-6; 7 positions match TRBD1. Trimming at V came to 1 base and at J to 4 bases, leaving 7 bases not matched to a gene. The CDR3 totals 17 residues. Germline CDR1 SGHTA, CDR2 FQGNSA. The DNA of the CDR3 is TGTGCCAGCAGCTTAGGACGCAGGGGGACAGGGGCCAACGTCCTGACTTTC. Translating gives CASSLGRRGTGANVLTF.

Note on this clonotype: This may be a read error: a much more frequent sequence differs by one nucleotide. The CDR3 nucleotides read TGTGCCACCGCCCGCGTCCCCTACGAGCGGTACTTC. Protein product: CATARVPYERYF. The chain recombines TRBV19 with TRBJ2-7; D is unclear. This CDR3 comprises 12 residues. Germline-derived CDR1 and CDR2 are LNHDA and SQIVND (reference sequence). The entire variable domain, with the rest obtained from reference TRBV19 and TRBJ2-7, is as follows: DGGITQSPKYLFRKEGQNVTLSCEQNLNHDAMYWYRQDPGQGLRLIYYSQIVNDFQKGDIAEGYSVSREKKESFPLTVTSAQKNPTAFYLCATARVPYERYFGPGTRLTVT.

This clonotype appeared many times. V gene TRBV19 combines with J gene TRBJ1-2; 7 bases line up with TRBD1. Germline assignment: CDR1 LNHDA and CDR2 SQIVND (reference sequence). V was clipped by 6 bases and J by 8 bases; unmatched bases: 9. The CDR3 is made up of 13 amino acids. DNA for the CDR3: TGTGCCAGTAGCACAGGGGACGAGGTCGGCTACACCTTC. Its translation: CASSTGDEVGYTF.

There are many counts of this clonotype. The chain links TRBV10-3 to TRBJ1-5, with 9 bases matching TRBD1. The CDR3 runs to 15 residues. Germline CDR1 reads ENHRY; CDR2 reads SYGVKD. After removal of 5 bases from V and 0 bases from J, the junction contained 2 bases not matched to a gene. In nucleotides, the CDR3 is TGTGCCATCAGTTCGACAGGGGGTAGCAATCAGCCCCAGCATTTT. This translates into CAISSTGGSNQPQHF.

This clonotype was detected many times. CDR3: CASSDSRRGGYGYTF. The CDR3 coding sequence is TGTGCCAGCAGTGATAGCAGGAGAGGGGGCTATGGCTACACCTTC. The genes are TRBV2 and TRBJ1-2; a possible D gene is TRBD1 (6 bases). The CDR3 is made up of 15 amino acids. With 3 bases removed from V and 4 bases from J, the gap between germline ends came to 15 bases. Germline assignment: CDR1 SNHLY and CDR2 FYNNEI.

This clonotype appeared a few times. The chain employs TRBV2 and TRBJ2-5; 13 nucleotides agree with TRBD2. The J call may be in error: the DNA end matches TRBJ2-1 better. CDR1 is SNHLY, CDR2 FYNNEI, per germline. This CDR3 has 15 residues. Here the CDR3 reads CASRELAGGPHEQFF. CDR3 nucleotides: TGTGCCAGCAGAGAACTAGCGGGAGGGCCTCATGAGCAGTTCTTC.